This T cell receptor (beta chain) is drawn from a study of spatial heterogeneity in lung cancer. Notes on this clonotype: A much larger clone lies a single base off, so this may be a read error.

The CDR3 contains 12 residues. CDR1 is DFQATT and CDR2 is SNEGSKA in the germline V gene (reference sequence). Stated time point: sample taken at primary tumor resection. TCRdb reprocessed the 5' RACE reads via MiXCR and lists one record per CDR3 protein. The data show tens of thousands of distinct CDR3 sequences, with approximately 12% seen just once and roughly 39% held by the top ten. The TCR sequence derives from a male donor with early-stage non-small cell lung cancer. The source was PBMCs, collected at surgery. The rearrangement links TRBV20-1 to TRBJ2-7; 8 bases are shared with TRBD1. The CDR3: CSASRGQDEQHF. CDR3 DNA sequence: TGCAGTGCTAGCAGGGGGCAGGACGAGCAGCACTTC.